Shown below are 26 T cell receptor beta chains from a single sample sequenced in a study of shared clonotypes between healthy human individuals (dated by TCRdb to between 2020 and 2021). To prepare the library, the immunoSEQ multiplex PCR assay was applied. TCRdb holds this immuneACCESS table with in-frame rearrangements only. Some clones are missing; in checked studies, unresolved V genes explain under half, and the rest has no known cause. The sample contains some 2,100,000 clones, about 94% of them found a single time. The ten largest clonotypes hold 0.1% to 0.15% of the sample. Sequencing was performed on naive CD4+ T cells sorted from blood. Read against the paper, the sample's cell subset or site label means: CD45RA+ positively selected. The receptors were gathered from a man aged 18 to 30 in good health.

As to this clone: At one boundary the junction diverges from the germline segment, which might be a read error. Written as DNA, the CDR3 is TGTGCTAGTGGTTTGGACTATTCGCTCATTTTT. Translating gives CASGLDYSLIF. This chain connects TRBV12-5 to TRBJ1-5; no clear D. Germline CDR1 is LGHNT and CDR2 is FRNRAP. The length of the CDR3 is 11 residues. Combining the CDR3 with reference TRBV12-5 and TRBJ1-5 gives the whole variable domain DARVTQTPRHKVTEMGQEVTMRCQPILGHNTVFWYRQTMMQGLELLAYFRNRAPLDDSGMPKDRFSAEMPDATLATLKIQPSEPRDSAVYFCASGLDYSLIFGDGTRLSIL.

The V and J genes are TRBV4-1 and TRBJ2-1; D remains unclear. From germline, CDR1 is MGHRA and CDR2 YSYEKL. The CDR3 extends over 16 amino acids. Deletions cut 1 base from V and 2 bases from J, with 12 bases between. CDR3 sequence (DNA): TGCGCCAGCAGCCAAGGAGGTGGTTACGCCTACAATGAGCAGTTCTTC. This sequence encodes CASSQGGGYAYNEQFF.

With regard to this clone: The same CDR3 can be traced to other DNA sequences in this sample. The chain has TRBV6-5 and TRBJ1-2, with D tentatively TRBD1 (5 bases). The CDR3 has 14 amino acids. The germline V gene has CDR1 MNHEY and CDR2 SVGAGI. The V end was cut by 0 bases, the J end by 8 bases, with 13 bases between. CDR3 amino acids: CASSYSGRLEGYTF. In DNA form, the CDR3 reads TGTGCCAGCAGTTACTCGGGACGACTGGAGGGCTACACCTTC.

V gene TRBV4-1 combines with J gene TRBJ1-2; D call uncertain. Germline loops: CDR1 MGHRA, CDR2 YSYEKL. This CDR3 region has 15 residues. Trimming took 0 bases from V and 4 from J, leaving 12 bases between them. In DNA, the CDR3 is TGCGCCAGCAGCCAAGATCCTACCGGGCGCTATGGCTACACCTTC. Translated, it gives CASSQDPTGRYGYTF.

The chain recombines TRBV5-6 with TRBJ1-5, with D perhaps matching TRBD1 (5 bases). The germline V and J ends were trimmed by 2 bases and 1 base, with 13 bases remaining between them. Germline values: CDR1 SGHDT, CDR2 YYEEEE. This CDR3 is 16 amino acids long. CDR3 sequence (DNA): TGTGCCAGCAGCTTCGCGGGGGTAGCGAGCAATCAGCCCCAGCATTTT. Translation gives CASSFAGVASNQPQHF.

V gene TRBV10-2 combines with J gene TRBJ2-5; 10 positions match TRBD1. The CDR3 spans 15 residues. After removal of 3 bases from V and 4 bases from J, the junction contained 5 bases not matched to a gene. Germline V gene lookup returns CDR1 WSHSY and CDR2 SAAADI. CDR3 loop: CASSEARTGGETQYF. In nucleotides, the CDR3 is TGCGCCAGCAGTGAAGCAAGGACAGGGGGAGAGACCCAGTACTTC.

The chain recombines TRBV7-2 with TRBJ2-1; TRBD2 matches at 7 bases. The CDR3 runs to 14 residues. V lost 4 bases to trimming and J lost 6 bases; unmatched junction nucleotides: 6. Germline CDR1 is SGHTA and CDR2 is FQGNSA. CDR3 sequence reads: CASSSSGGGNEQFF. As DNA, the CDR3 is TGTGCCAGCAGCTCTAGCGGTGGGGGCAATGAGCAGTTCTTC. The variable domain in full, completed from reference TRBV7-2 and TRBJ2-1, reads GAGVSQSPSNKVTEKGKDVELRCDPISGHTALYWYRQSLGQGLEFLIYFQGNSAPDKSGLPSDRFSAERTGGSVSTLTIQRTQQEDSAVYLCASSSSGGGNEQFFGPGTRLTVL.

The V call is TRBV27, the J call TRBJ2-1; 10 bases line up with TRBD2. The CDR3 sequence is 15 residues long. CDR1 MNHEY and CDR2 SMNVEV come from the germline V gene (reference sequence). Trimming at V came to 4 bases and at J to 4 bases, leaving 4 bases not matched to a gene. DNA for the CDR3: TGTGCCAGCAGTTCCAGCGGGAGGGGGTACAATGAGCAGTTCTTC. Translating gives CASSSSGRGYNEQFF.

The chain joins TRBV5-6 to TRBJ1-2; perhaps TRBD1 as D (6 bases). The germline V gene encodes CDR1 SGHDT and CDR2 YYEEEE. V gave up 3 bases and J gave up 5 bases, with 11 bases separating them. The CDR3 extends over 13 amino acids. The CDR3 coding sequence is TGTGCCAGCAGCTCGGCGCAGGGGTATGGCTACACCTTC. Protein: CASSSAQGYGYTF.

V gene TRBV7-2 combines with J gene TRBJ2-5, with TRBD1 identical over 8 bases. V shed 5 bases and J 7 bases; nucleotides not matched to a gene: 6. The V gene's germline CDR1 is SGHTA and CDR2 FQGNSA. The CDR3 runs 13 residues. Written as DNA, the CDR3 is TGTGCCAGCAGCCCTCGACAGGGGAGGACCCAGTACTTC. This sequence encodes CASSPRQGRTQYF.

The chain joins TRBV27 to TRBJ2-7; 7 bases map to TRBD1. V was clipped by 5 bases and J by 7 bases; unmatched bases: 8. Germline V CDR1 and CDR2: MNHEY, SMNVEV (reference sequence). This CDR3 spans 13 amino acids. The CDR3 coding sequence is TGTGCCAGCAGTCTCATCCCGACAGGGGAGCAGTACTTC. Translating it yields CASSLIPTGEQYF.

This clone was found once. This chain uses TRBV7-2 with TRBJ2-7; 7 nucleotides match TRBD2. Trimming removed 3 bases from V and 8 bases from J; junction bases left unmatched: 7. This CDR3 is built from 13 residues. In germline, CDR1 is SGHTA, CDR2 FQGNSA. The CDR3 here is CASSFGGSLQQYF. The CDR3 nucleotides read TGTGCCAGCAGCTTTGGCGGGAGTCTTCAGCAGTACTTC. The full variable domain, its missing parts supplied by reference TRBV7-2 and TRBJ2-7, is GAGVSQSPSNKVTEKGKDVELRCDPISGHTALYWYRQSLGQGLEFLIYFQGNSAPDKSGLPSDRFSAERTGGSVSTLTIQRTQQEDSAVYLCASSFGGSLQQYFGPGTRLTVT.

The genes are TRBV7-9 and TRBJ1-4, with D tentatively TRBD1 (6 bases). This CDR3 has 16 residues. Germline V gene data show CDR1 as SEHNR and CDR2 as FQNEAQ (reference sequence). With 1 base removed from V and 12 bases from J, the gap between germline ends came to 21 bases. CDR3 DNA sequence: TGTGCCAGCAGCTTAGTACAGGGCGCCTTGAAGGGGGAACTGTTTTTT. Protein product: CASSLVQGALKGELFF.

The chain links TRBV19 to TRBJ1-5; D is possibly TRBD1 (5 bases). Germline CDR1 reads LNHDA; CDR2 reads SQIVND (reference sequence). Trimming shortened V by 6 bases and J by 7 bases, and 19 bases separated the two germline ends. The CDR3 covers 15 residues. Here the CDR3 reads CASRPQGGEYQPQHF. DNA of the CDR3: TGTGCCAGTAGGCCCCAGGGTGGAGAGTACCAGCCCCAGCATTTT.

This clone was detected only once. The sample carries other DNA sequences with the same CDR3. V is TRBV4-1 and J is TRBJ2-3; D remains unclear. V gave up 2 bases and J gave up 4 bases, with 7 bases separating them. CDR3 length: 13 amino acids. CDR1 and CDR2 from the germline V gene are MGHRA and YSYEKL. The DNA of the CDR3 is TGCGCCAGCAGCCAAATTGCGCCAGATACGCAGTATTTT. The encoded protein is CASSQIAPDTQYF.

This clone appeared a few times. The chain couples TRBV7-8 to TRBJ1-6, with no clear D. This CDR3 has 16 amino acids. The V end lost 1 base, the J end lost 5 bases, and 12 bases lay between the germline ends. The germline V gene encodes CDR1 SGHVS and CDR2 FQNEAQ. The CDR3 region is CASSLEAVANNSPLHF. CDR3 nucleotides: TGTGCCAGCAGCTTAGAAGCGGTGGCCAATAATTCACCCCTCCACTTT.

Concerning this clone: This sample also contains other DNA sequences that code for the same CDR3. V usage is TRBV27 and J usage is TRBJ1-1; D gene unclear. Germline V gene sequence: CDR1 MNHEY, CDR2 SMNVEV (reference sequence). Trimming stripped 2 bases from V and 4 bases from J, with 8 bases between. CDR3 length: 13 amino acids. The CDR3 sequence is CASSLRGSTEAFF. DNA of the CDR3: TGTGCCAGCAGTTTACGAGGGAGCACTGAAGCTTTCTTT.

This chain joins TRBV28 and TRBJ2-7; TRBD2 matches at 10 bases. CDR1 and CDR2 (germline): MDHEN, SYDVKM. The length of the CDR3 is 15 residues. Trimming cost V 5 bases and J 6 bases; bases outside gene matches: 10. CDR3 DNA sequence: TGTGCCAGCAGTGCCGGACTAGCGGCGCTCCGCGAGCAGTACTTC. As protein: CASSAGLAALREQYF.

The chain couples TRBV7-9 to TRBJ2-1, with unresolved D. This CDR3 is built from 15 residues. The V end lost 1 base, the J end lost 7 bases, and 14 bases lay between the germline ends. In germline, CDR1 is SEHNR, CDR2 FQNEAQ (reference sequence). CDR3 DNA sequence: TGTGCCAGCAGCTTAGTATCCCCGCTGGGGAATGAGCAGTTCTTC. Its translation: CASSLVSPLGNEQFF.

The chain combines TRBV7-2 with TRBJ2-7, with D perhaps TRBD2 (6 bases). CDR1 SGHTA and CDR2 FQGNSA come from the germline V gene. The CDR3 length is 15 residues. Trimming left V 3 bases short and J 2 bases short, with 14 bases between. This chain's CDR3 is CASSLGGTFTYEQYF. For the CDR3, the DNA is TGTGCCAGCAGCTTGGGCGGGACTTTCACCTACGAGCAGTACTTC.

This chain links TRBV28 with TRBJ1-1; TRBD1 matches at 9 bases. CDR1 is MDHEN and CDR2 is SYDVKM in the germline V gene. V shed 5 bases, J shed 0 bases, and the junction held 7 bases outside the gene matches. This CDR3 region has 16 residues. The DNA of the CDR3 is TGTGCCAGCAGTCGGGACAGGGCAATTATGAACACTGAAGCTTTCTTT. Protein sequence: CASSRDRAIMNTEAFF.

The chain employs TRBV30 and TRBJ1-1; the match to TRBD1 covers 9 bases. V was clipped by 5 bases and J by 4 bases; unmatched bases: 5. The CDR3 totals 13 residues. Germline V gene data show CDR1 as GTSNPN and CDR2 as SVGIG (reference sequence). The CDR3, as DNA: TGTGCCTGGGGGGGGACAGGGAGCACTGAAGCTTTCTTT. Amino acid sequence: CAWGGTGSTEAFF.

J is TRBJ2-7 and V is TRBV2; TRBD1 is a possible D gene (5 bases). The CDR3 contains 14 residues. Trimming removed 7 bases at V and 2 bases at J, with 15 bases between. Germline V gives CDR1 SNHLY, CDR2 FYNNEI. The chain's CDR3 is CASTREFSTYEQYF. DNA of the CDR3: TGTGCCAGCACCAGGGAATTTAGCACCTACGAGCAGTACTTC. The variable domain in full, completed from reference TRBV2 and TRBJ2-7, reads EPEVTQTPSHQVTQMGQEVILRCVPISNHLYFYWYRQILGQKVEFLVSFYNNEISEKSEIFDDQFSVERPDGSNFTLKIRSTKLEDSAMYFCASTREFSTYEQYFGPGTRLTVT.

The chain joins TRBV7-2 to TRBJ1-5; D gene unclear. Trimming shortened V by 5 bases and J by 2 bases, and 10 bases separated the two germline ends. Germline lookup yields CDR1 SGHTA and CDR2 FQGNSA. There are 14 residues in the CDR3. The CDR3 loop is CASSISGGNQPQHF. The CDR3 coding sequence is TGTGCCAGCAGCATCTCCGGAGGCAATCAGCCCCAGCATTTT.

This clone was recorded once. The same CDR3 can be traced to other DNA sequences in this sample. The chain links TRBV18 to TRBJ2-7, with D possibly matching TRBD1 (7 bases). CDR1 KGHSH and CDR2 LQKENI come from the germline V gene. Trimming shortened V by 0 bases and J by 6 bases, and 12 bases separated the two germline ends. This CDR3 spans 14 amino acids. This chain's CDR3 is CASSPPGQGGEQYF. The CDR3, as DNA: TGTGCCAGCTCACCACCTGGGCAGGGGGGCGAGCAGTACTTC.

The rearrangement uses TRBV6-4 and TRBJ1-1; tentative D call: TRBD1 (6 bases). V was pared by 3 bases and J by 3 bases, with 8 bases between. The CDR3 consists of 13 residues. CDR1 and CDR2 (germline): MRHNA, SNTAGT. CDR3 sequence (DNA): TGTGCCAGCAGTGAGCGACAGGACACTGAAGCTTTCTTT. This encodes CASSERQDTEAFF.